These 19 T cell receptor beta chains originate from one sample sequenced in a study of early T cells in non-severe SARS-CoV-2 infection. From the 5' RACE reads, TCRdb called clonotypes with MiXCR, one entry per CDR3 protein. The table includes almost 30,000 distinct CDR3 sequences, under 6% detected once. The sample taken for sequencing was whole blood. These receptor sequences come from an adult who was a healthcare worker with PCR-confirmed SARS-CoV-2 infection or an uninfected control (not recorded which).

Ten or more counts support this clonotype. The rearrangement links TRBV28 to TRBJ2-2; D is ambiguous. This CDR3 is 16 amino acids long. V shed 2 bases and J shed 7 bases, with 17 bases lying between them. CDR1 is MDHEN, CDR2 SYDVKM, per germline. The CDR3 DNA follows: TGTGCCAGCAGTTTAGCCGAAGGAACAATGGGCGGGGAGCTGTTTTTT. Translating it yields CASSLAEGTMGGELFF.

This clonotype was detected ten times or more. V and J are TRBV29-1 and TRBJ2-2, with a weak D call TRBD1 (5 bases). CDR3 size: 13 residues. V gave up 5 bases and J gave up 7 bases, with 14 bases separating them. Per germline, CDR1 SQVTM and CDR2 ANQGSEA. CDR3 amino acids: CSVSQGRGGELFF. Written as DNA, the CDR3 is TGCAGCGTTAGCCAGGGTAGGGGCGGGGAGCTGTTTTTT.

This clonotype was detected ten times or more. J is TRBJ1-3 and V is TRBV24-1; D is unclear. Germline V gene sequence: CDR1 KGHDR, CDR2 SFDVKD. The V and J ends lost 4 bases and 1 base respectively, with 7 bases between them. This CDR3 contains 14 residues. As DNA, the CDR3 is TGTGCCACCAGTGACACAGAATCTGGAAACACCATATATTTT. Its protein product is CATSDTESGNTIYF.

The CDR3, as DNA: TGTGCCAGCAGCTCTAGACATGGGGATACGCAGTATTTT. Translation gives CASSSRHGDTQYF. The chain is built from TRBV9 and TRBJ2-3, with D unclear. Trimming shortened V by 4 bases and J by 6 bases, and 12 bases separated the two germline ends. The V gene's germline CDR1 is SGDLS and CDR2 YYNGEE. The CDR3 length is 13 residues.

There are many counts of this clonotype. The V call is TRBV18, the J call TRBJ1-6; weak D call: TRBD1 (5 bases). This CDR3 has 16 amino acids. Germline CDR1 and CDR2: KGHSH and LQKENI. V lost 4 bases and J 0 bases, leaving 10 bases between the germline ends. This CDR3 is CASSLDQGSYNSPLHF. The CDR3 coding sequence is TGTGCCAGCTCACTTGACCAGGGCTCCTATAATTCACCCCTCCACTTT.

This chain uses TRBV12-3 or TRBV12-4 with TRBJ1-5; D unresolved. The CDR3 is 13 residues long. Trimming took off 4 bases at V and 7 bases at J, with 11 bases between the two ends. The CDR3 sequence is CASSSTYSQPQHF. The CDR3, as DNA: TGTGCCAGCAGTTCCACCTATTCGCAGCCCCAGCATTTT.

The chain is built from TRBV28 and TRBJ2-7; D remains ambiguous. Germline V gene sequence: CDR1 MDHEN, CDR2 SYDVKM. The CDR3 is 13 amino acids. With 2 bases removed from V and 9 bases from J, the gap between germline ends came to 14 bases. CDR3: CASSLGTARGQYF. The CDR3 DNA reads as TGTGCCAGCAGTTTAGGAACGGCCCGAGGGCAGTACTTC.

This clonotype is medium-sized. The CDR3 sequence: CASSEGQGMNTEAFF. The CDR3 DNA reads as TGCGCCAGCAGTGAAGGACAGGGGATGAACACTGAAGCTTTCTTT. The chain has TRBV10-1 and TRBJ1-1; 9 positions match TRBD1. This CDR3 spans 15 amino acids. In germline, CDR1 is WNHNN, CDR2 SYGVQD (reference sequence). The V gene end was trimmed by 3 bases and the J gene end by 0 bases; junction bases not matched to a gene: 2.

The V gene is TRBV2, the J gene TRBJ1-6; D may be TRBD1 (5 bases). Trimming stripped 7 bases from V and 9 bases from J, with 19 bases between. The CDR3 extends over 15 amino acids. Germline V lookup: CDR1 SNHLY, CDR2 FYNNEI. CDR3 loop: CASNLAGARSSPLHF. DNA of the CDR3: TGTGCCAGCAACCTCGCCGGGGCTAGAAGTTCACCCCTCCACTTT.

This clonotype was seen repeatedly, ten times or more. V usage is TRBV18 and J usage is TRBJ1-2, with 9 bases fitting TRBD1. The CDR3 extends over 15 amino acids. Germline assignment: CDR1 KGHSH and CDR2 LQKENI. J lost 4 bases, V lost 5 bases, and 8 bases had no gene match. This CDR3 reads CASSTPGQGPYGYTF. The CDR3 DNA sequence: TGTGCCAGCTCAACTCCTGGACAGGGGCCCTATGGCTACACCTTC.

This chain joins TRBV12-3 or TRBV12-4 and TRBJ1-1; the D is unclear. V shed 3 bases and J shed 1 base, with 9 bases lying between them. The CDR3 is 14 amino acids. The CDR3 sequence is CASSFGVWNTEAFF. CDR3 DNA sequence: TGTGCCAGCAGTTTCGGGGTATGGAACACTGAAGCTTTCTTT.

The chain is built from TRBV29-1 and TRBJ1-3; unclear D gene. The germline CDR1 and CDR2 sequences are SQVTM and ANQGSEA. Trimming took 4 bases from V and 2 from J, leaving 9 bases between them. The CDR3 extends over 13 amino acids. CDR3 DNA sequence: TGCAGCGTTGGGCAAGTCCCTGGAAACACCATATATTTT. This codes for CSVGQVPGNTIYF.

Ten or more counts support this clonotype. The chain combines TRBV4-2 with TRBJ2-1; unclear D gene. This CDR3 is 16 amino acids long. CDR1 and CDR2 from the germline V gene are LGHNA and YNFKEQ. Trimming shortened V by 3 bases and J by 6 bases, and 18 bases separated the two germline ends. CDR3 region: CASSQGRISSPNEQFF. The CDR3 DNA reads as TGTGCCAGCAGCCAGGGCCGGATCTCTTCCCCCAATGAGCAGTTCTTC.

This clonotype was seen repeatedly, ten times or more. This sequence joins TRBV6-6 and TRBJ2-7, with D possibly matching TRBD1 (6 bases). V gave up 7 bases and J gave up 1 base, with 14 bases separating them. This CDR3 has 14 residues. The germline CDR1 and CDR2 sequences are MNHNY and SVGAGI (reference sequence). The CDR3 loop is CASNGGQGSYEQYF. In DNA, the CDR3 is TGTGCCAGCAACGGCGGTCAGGGGTCCTACGAGCAGTACTTC.

The chain has TRBV7-2 and TRBJ2-2; TRBD1 matches 7 bases. CDR1 and CDR2 from the germline V gene are SGHTA and FQGNSA. After removal of 4 bases from V and 0 bases from J, the junction contained 8 bases not matched to a gene. The CDR3 contains 17 residues. The CDR3 DNA is TGTGCCAGCAGCTCCCAATACAGGGGAGCGAACACCGGGGAGCTGTTTTTT. Translating gives CASSSQYRGANTGELFF.

This clonotype was detected only a few times. J is TRBJ1-2 and V is TRBV20-1, with D perhaps matching TRBD1 (5 bases). From germline, CDR1 is DFQATT and CDR2 SNEGSKA (reference sequence). The CDR3 is made up of 13 amino acids. The V end was cut by 4 bases, the J end by 4 bases, with 13 bases between. The CDR3 region has the DNA TGCAGTGCTATAAGACAGCCGAGCTATGGCTACACCTTC. This encodes CSAIRQPSYGYTF.

This clonotype was seen at least ten times. V gene TRBV5-1 combines with J gene TRBJ2-3; 8 bases fit TRBD1. With 0 bases clipped from V and 4 bases from J, the junction kept 4 bases outside the gene matches. The CDR3 has 15 amino acids. The germline CDR1 and CDR2 sequences are SGHRS and YFSETQ. CDR3 sequence (DNA): TGCGCCAGCAGCTTGGGAGGACAGGGACCAGATACGCAGTATTTT. Translating gives CASSLGGQGPDTQYF.

This clonotype was counted a few times. J is TRBJ2-2 and V is TRBV4-2; 8 bases match TRBD2. V lost 0 bases, J lost 5 bases, and 8 bases stayed unmatched. Per the germline V gene, CDR1 is LGHNA and CDR2 is YNFKEQ. The length of the CDR3 is 17 residues. The DNA of the CDR3 is TGTGCCAGCAGCCAAGATTACAGTGAGCGGGGGACCGGGGAGCTGTTTTTT. The encoded protein is CASSQDYSERGTGELFF.

This clonotype was counted ten times or more. The chain recombines TRBV9 with TRBJ2-7; D might be TRBD2 (6 bases). The V gene lost 2 bases and the J gene lost 5 bases, with 11 bases spanning the gap. The CDR3 is made up of 13 amino acids. Germline loops: CDR1 SGDLS, CDR2 YYNGEE. The CDR3 loop reads CASSVEGSHEQYF. The CDR3, as DNA: TGTGCCAGCAGCGTGGAGGGATCCCACGAGCAGTACTTC.